This TCR beta chain was captured in a study of CD8 T cells in ankylosing spondylitis. This CDR3 contains 15 residues. V lost 3 bases and J 3 bases, leaving 12 bases between the germline ends. Germline V CDR1 and CDR2: MDHEN, SYDVKM. This clonotype showed up many times. Each CDR3 protein is one row after TCRdb ran MiXCR on the 5' RACE reads. Altogether about 18,000 distinct CDR3 sequences are present, around 8% being singletons, with the ten largest covering around a third. Sample: blood. The V gene is TRBV28, the J gene TRBJ2-4; D ambiguous. This TCR derives from a male donor with ankylosing spondylitis or in good health (not recorded which). CDR3 sequence: CASSLTRVLKNIQYF. The CDR3 DNA is TGTGCCAGCAGTTTGACCCGGGTTCTCAAAAACATTCAGTACTTC.